A single T cell receptor (beta chain) is shown here with its context. The V gene end was trimmed by 1 base and the J gene end by 1 base; junction bases not matched to a gene: 2. The CDR3 totals 14 residues. Germline CDR1 SGHNT, CDR2 YYREEE (reference sequence). This table comes from immunoSEQ multiplex PCR, and its TCRdb copy is limited to in-frame clones, with some not included. The sample lists 250,000 or so clones, approximately 82% seen once, with around 2% in the top ten. The data were obtained in a study of blood T cell repertoires in COVID-19. About the research overall: The study drew acute and convalescent COVID-19 samples from the United States, Italy and Spain. From T cells, B-cell-depleted T cells, or PBMCs came the material, which was cDNA or gDNA.

Source material: peripheral blood. This TCR was recovered from a man aged 35-49 years who had recovered from COVID-19. The V call is TRBV5-4, the J call TRBJ2-7; 7 bases align to TRBD1. As DNA, the CDR3 is TGTGCCAGCAGCTTGAGGGACAGTTCCTACGAGCAGTACTTC. Translating gives CASSLRDSSYEQYF.